This is a list of T cell receptor beta chains from one sample in a study of T cell responses to AZD1222 COVID-19 vaccine. Some clones are missing from TCRdb's copy, which holds only in-frame ones; the method was immunoSEQ multiplex PCR. The sample shows around 120,000 clones, roughly nine tenths of them seen only once. The sequences come from peripheral blood, collected on day 0 of AZD1222 vaccination. These TCRs come from an adult in good health. The CDR3 runs from the conserved cysteine through the conserved F or W. A D gene is named only where the DNA matches it firmly. Not all rows give a size; the values are once, few, many and, for expanded clones, a class.

TRBJ2-2	TRBV5-1	-	-	CASSDTGELFF	TGCGCCAGCAGCGATACCGGGGAGCTGTTTTTT
TRBJ2-7	TRBV6-5	-	-	CASSYGRVDYEQYF	TGTGCCAGCAGTTACGGCAGGGTGGACTACGAGCAGTACTTC
TRBJ1-3	TRBV6-6	TRBD1	-	CASSYRTGISGNTIYF	TGTGCCAGCAGTTACCGGACAGGGATCTCTGGAAACACCATATATTTT
TRBJ1-4	TRBV7-8	TRBD1	-	CATSLATGWAEKLFF	TGTGCCACCAGCTTAGCGACAGGGTGGGCTGAAAAACTGTTTTTT
TRBJ2-5	TRBV12-5	TRBD2	-	CASGLVSLTSGRDYQETQYF	TGTGCTAGTGGTTTGGTATCCCTAACTAGCGGGAGGGACTACCAAGAGACCCAGTACTTC
TRBJ2-3	TRBV11-2	TRBD2	-	CASNPDSGGRVGTDTQYF	TGTGCCAGCAACCCGGACTCGGGGGGGCGAGTGGGCACAGATACGCAGTATTTT
TRBJ1-6	TRBV30	TRBD1	once	CAWRPQGVGSPLHF	TGTGCCTGGAGACCACAGGGGGTGGGTTCACCCCTCCACTTT
TRBJ1-2	TRBV6-6	TRBD1	-	CASSSGQGSYGYTF	TGTGCCAGCAGTTCGGGACAGGGGAGCTATGGCTACACCTTC
TRBJ2-2	TRBV28	TRBD2	-	CAWGTSTGELFF	TGTGCCTGGGGGACTAGCACCGGGGAGCTGTTTTTT
TRBJ1-1	TRBV10-1	-	-	CASSVIRNTEAFF	TGCGCCAGCAGTGTTATCCGGAACACTGAAGCTTTCTTT
TRBJ2-7	TRBV6-5	-	-	CASSVYRDYEQYF	TGTGCCAGCTCGGTTTACAGGGACTACGAGCAGTACTTC
TRBJ2-4	TRBV23-1	-	-	CASSQRRVAKNIQYF	TGCGCCAGCAGTCAACGGAGGGTTGCCAAAAACATTCAGTACTTC
TRBJ1-2	TRBV19	TRBD1	-	CASRTGTGLNYGYTF	TGTGCCAGTAGAACCGGGACAGGGCTCAACTATGGCTACACCTTC
TRBJ2-7	TRBV28	-	-	CASSFVDRRYEQYF	TGTGCCAGCAGTTTCGTCGACCGTCGATACGAGCAGTACTTC
TRBJ1-6	TRBV5-1	-	-	CASSLNGNWNSPLHF	TGCGCCAGCAGCTTGAATGGGAATTGGAATTCACCCCTCCACTTT
TRBJ1-4	TRBV19	TRBD1	-	CASSDRGSQLFF	TGTGCCAGTAGTGACAGGGGATCGCAACTGTTTTTT
TRBJ2-1	TRBV24-1	TRBD1	once	CATSERDRGRNEQFF	TGTGCCACCAGTGAAAGGGACAGGGGGCGGAATGAGCAGTTCTTC
TRBJ2-1	TRBV6-5	-	few	CASKMKGLPNEQFF	TGTGCCAGCAAAATGAAGGGACTCCCAAATGAGCAGTTCTTC
TRBJ1-6	TRBV19	-	-	CASRPEGSNSPLHF	TGTGCCAGTAGGCCTGAGGGTTCTAATTCACCCCTCCACTTT
TRBJ1-2	TRBV27	TRBD1	-	CASSPATGAGGYTF	TGTGCCAGCAGTCCAGCCACAGGGGCGGGTGGCTACACCTTC
TRBJ2-7	TRBV19	-	-	CASRETDYSSYEQYF	TGTGCCAGTAGGGAGACTGATTATAGCTCCTACGAGCAGTACTTC
TRBJ1-2	TRBV2	-	-	CASKAATSNYGYTF	TGTGCCAGCAAGGCAGCCACTAGTAACTATGGCTACACCTTC
TRBJ2-1	TRBV7-3	TRBD2	-	CASSLAGGTYNEQFF	TGTGCCAGCAGCCTAGCGGGAGGTACCTACAATGAGCAGTTCTTC
TRBJ2-7	TRBV29-1	-	-	CSVAGLYLEEQYF	TGCAGCGTGGCGGGGTTATATTTGGAGGAGCAGTACTTC
TRBJ1-1	TRBV28	-	-	CASSLTGTMNTEAFF	TGTGCCAGCAGTTTAACAGGGACTATGAACACTGAAGCTTTCTTT
TRBJ2-3	TRBV7-2	TRBD2	-	CASSLGFGTSGTSTDTQYF	TGTGCCAGCAGCTTAGGTTTTGGGACTAGCGGGACTAGCACAGATACGCAGTATTTT
TRBJ2-2	TRBV3-1/TRBV3-2	-	-	CASSQRQAGGTGELFF	TGTGCCAGCAGCCAAAGGCAAGCGGGCGGCACCGGGGAGCTGTTTTTT
TRBJ2-1	TRBV7-2	-	-	CASSSGLPRNEQFF	TGTGCCAGCAGCTCAGGACTACCTCGCAATGAGCAGTTCTTC
TRBJ1-2	TRBV27	TRBD1	-	CASMRGQGDYGYTF	TGTGCCAGCATGCGGGGACAGGGGGACTATGGCTACACCTTC
TRBJ1-4	TRBV19	-	-	CASTLNGLRLGEKLFF	TGTGCCAGTACGTTGAACGGCCTACGACTAGGGGAAAAACTGTTTTTT
TRBJ2-1	TRBV2	-	-	CASRPPGVADYNEQFF	TGTGCCAGCAGGCCCCCCGGGGTAGCAGATTACAATGAGCAGTTCTTC
TRBJ1-5	TRBV19	-	-	CASSLGNQPQHF	TGTGCCAGTAGTCTTGGCAATCAGCCCCAGCATTTT
TRBJ1-1	TRBV7-8	-	once	CASSLDVWNTEAFF	TGTGCCAGCAGCTTAGACGTTTGGAACACTGAAGCTTTCTTT
TRBJ1-6	TRBV7-2	-	-	CASSLTGRGYNSPLHF	TGTGCCAGCAGCTTAACAGGGAGGGGGTATAATTCACCCCTCCACTTT
TRBJ1-1	TRBV25-1	-	-	CASRYQGGTEAFF	TGTGCCAGCAGGTATCAGGGAGGCACTGAAGCTTTCTTT
TRBJ2-1	TRBV19	-	-	CASSIRSGSNEQFF	TGTGCCAGTAGTATCCGGAGTGGATCCAATGAGCAGTTCTTC
TRBJ1-6	TRBV7-9	-	-	CASSLIQGSSYNSPLHF	TGTGCCAGCAGCTTAATCCAGGGCAGCTCCTATAATTCACCCCTCCACTTT
TRBJ1-1	TRBV10-1	-	-	CASSGELGGNTEAFF	TGCGCCAGCAGTGGGGAGTTAGGGGGGAACACTGAAGCTTTCTTT
TRBJ2-2	TRBV19	-	-	CASSRARGSTGELFF	TGTGCCAGTAGTAGGGCCAGGGGTTCGACCGGGGAGCTGTTTTTT
TRBJ2-7	TRBV10-2	-	-	CASQALSPYEQYF	TGCGCCAGTCAGGCCTTATCCCCCTACGAGCAGTACTTC
TRBJ2-1	TRBV27	TRBD2	-	CASSFYGLAGNEQFF	TGTGCCAGCAGTTTTTATGGTCTAGCGGGCAATGAGCAGTTCTTC
TRBJ1-1	TRBV24-1	TRBD1	-	CATSDFGTGWEVDTEAFF	TGTGCCACCAGTGATTTTGGGACAGGGTGGGAAGTGGACACTGAAGCTTTCTTT
TRBJ2-1	TRBV14	TRBD1	-	CASSRGTGGWNYNEQFF	TGTGCCAGCAGCCGAGGGACAGGGGGCTGGAACTACAATGAGCAGTTCTTC
TRBJ1-2	TRBV7-2	-	-	CASRLPWSYGYTF	TGTGCCAGCAGACTCCCTTGGAGCTATGGCTACACCTTC
TRBJ1-5	TRBV30	TRBD1	-	CAWSRGQGAGQPQHF	TGTGCCTGGAGTCGGGGACAGGGGGCAGGGCAGCCCCAGCATTTT
TRBJ2-7	TRBV6-2/TRBV6-3	-	-	CASSYQGTGPYEQYF	TGTGCCAGCAGTTACCAAGGGACTGGTCCCTACGAGCAGTACTTC
TRBJ1-3	TRBV28	-	-	CASRTDRDSGNTIYF	TGTGCCAGCAGGACCGACCGAGACTCTGGAAACACCATATATTTT